This T cell receptor beta chain was recovered during a study of T cells in narcolepsy. Sequencing was performed with immunoSEQ multiplex PCR; in TCRdb, only in-frame clones are kept and a portion is missing. The sample has 30,000 to 35,000 clones, around 83% seen once. General study findings and limits: Comparing one patient's CSF and blood CD4+ clonotypes highlighted HCRT- and TRIB2-specific autoreactive clonotypes. Reportedly, autoreactive clonotypes were serially detected in patients' blood but not controls'.

V lost 0 bases, J lost 5 bases, and 10 bases stayed unmatched. The CDR3 loop spans 18 amino acids. Notes on this clone: Its antigen is unidentified.

Sequencing used CD45RA- memory CD4+ T cells from PBMCs. This chain joins TRBV23-1 and TRBJ2-4; 10 nucleotides agree with TRBD1. TRBV23-1 is an ORF for which the function is uncertain. This sequence originates from a human donor with narcolepsy. CDR3: CASSQSQIFGTGENIQYF. CDR3 nucleotides: TGCGCCAGCAGTCAATCGCAGATCTTCGGGACAGGGGAAAACATTCAGTACTTC.